This T cell receptor (beta chain) was sequenced in a study of human T cells and chemical hapten exposure. Noted time point: patch test 3, about 24 weeks after DPC sensitization. The treatment here: therapeutic diphenylcyclopropenone sensitization with weekly scalp DPC. TCRdb called the RACE reads again in MiXCR, with one record for every CDR3 protein. The repertoire has 85,000 to 100,000 distinct CDR3 sequences, around a quarter of them found once; the top ten carry about 9.3%. The CDR3 is 14 residues long. With V trimmed by 7 bases and J by 5 bases, 3 bases remained unmatched. Germline CDR1 and CDR2: ENHRY and SYGVKD. This clonotype has a handful of counts.

Sequenced material: whole blood, taken in connection with sensitization to the hapten diphenylcyclopropenone (DPC). The receptor was isolated from a man aged 40-49 years with alopecia areata. Some clones in this sample may be carry-over from other donors' samples. The J gene is TRBJ2-2, the V gene TRBV10-3; 11 nucleotides line up with TRBD1. Written as DNA, the CDR3 is TGTGCCATCAAAGGGACAGGGGGTACCGGGGAGCTGTTTTTT. Its translation is CAIKGTGGTGELFF.